This T cell receptor (beta chain) was captured by sequencing in a study of naive and memory T cell subsets. With regard to this clonotype: Its antigen is unknown.

V was pared by 2 bases and J by 4 bases, with 6 bases between. The germline CDR1 and CDR2 sequences are SGHTA and FQGTGA. The CDR3 covers 14 residues. The beta constant-region primer was an equimolar mix of two oligonucleotides covering TRBC1 and TRBC2. Nested alpha and beta constant-region primers with the SP2 primer drove four PCR rounds on ligated cDNA. A 12-nucleotide UMI and the SP2 primer were added to the cDNA 3' end by oligonucleotide ligation. TCRdb redid the calling of the UMI-ligation and nested PCR reads with MiXCR, one entry per CDR3 protein. The table records about 160,000 distinct CDR3 sequences, under 25% of them present only once. Study results and limitations: A few larger clonotypes appeared in naive repertoires, especially CD8, possibly memory cells re-expressing CD45RA.

The sequencing input was naive CD4+ T cells from blood. The J gene is TRBJ2-6, the V gene TRBV7-3; D call uncertain. This receptor was taken from a human donor in good health. CDR3 sequence (DNA): TGTGCCAGCAGCTTAGGGCAAGGGGCCAACGTCCTGACTTTC. Residues: CASSLGQGANVLTF.